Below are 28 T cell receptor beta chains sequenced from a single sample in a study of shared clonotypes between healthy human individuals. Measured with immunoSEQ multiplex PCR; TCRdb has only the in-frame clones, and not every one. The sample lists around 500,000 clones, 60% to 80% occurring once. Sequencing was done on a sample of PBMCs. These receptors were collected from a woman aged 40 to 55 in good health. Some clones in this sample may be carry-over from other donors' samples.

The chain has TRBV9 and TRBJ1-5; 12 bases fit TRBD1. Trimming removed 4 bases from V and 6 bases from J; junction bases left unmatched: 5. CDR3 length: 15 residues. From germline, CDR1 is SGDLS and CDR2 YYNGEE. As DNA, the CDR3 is TGTGCCAGCAGCCGGGGACAGGGGGCTGGTCAGCCCCAGCATTTT. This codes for CASSRGQGAGQPQHF.

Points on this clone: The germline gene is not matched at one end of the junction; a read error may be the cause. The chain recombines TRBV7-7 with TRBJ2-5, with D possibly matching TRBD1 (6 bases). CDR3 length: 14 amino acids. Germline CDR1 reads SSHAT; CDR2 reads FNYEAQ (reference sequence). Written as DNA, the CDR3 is TGTGCTAGCAGCCCCGGACAGACAAAAGAGACCCAGTACTTC. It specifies CASSPGQTKETQYF.

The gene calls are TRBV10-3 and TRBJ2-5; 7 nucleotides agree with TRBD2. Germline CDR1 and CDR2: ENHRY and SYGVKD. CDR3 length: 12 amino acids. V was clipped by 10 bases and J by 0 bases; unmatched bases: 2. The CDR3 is CATGRDQETQYF. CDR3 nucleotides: TGTGCCACGGGGAGGGACCAAGAGACCCAGTACTTC.

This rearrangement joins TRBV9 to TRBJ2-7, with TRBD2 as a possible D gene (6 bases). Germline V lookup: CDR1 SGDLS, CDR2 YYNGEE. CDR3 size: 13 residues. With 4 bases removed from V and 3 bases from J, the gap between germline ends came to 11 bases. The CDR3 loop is CASSLVGGYEQYF. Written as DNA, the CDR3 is TGTGCCAGCAGCCTTGTGGGGGGCTACGAGCAGTACTTC.

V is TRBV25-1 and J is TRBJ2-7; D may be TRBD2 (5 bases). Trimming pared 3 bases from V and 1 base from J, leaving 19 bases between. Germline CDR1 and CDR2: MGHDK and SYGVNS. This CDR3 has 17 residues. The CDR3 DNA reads TGTGCCAGCAGTGAGCGGCACCGGGCGGGCAAGTCCTACGAGCAGTACTTC. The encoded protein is CASSERHRAGKSYEQYF.

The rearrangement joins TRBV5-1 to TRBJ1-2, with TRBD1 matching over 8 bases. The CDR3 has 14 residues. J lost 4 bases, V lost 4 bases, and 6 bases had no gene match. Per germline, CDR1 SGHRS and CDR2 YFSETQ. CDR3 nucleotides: TGCGCCAGCAGCCTGGACAGGGAGGGCTATGGCTACACCTTC. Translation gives CASSLDREGYGYTF.

The CDR3, as DNA: TGTGCCAGCGCCGGGACGAACTCCTACGAGCAGTACTTC. This codes for CASAGTNSYEQYF. The rearrangement joins TRBV6-5 to TRBJ2-7; D possibly matches TRBD1 or TRBD2 (5 bases each). Germline V gene lookup returns CDR1 MNHEY and CDR2 SVGAGI. V was clipped by 8 bases and J by 0 bases, with 11 bases between them. This CDR3 has 13 amino acids.

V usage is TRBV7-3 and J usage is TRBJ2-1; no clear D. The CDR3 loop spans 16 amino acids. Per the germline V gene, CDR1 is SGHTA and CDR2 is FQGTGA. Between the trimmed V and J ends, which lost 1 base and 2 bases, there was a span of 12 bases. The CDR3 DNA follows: TGTGCCAGCAGCTTAATGGGCCAACCGACCTACAATGAGCAGTTCTTC. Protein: CASSLMGQPTYNEQFF.

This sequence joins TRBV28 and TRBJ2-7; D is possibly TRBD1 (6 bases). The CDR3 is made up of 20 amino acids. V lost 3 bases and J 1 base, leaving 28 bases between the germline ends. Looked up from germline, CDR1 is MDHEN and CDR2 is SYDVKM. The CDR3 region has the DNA TGTGCCAGCAGTTTTGGCTTTCTTAGTGGGGGCGCGATTAGGTCCTACGAGCAGTACTTC. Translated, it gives CASSFGFLSGGAIRSYEQYF.

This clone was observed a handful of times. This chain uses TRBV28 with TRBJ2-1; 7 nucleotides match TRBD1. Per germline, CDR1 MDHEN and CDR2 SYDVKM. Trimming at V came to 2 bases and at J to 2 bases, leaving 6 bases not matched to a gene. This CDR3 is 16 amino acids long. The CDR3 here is CASSLRGGLTYNEQFF. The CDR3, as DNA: TGTGCCAGCAGTTTACGAGGGGGCCTTACCTACAATGAGCAGTTCTTC.

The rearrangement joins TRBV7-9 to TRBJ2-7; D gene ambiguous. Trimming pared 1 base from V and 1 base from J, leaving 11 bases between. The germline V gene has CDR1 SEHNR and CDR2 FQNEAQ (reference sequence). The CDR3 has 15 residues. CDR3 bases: TGTGCCAGCAGCTTAGGGGCAGGCAAGTCCTACGAGCAGTACTTC. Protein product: CASSLGAGKSYEQYF.

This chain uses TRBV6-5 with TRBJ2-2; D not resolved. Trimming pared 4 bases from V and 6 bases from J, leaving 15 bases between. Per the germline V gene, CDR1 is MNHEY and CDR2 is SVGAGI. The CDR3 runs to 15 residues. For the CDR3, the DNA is TGTGCCAGCAGTTCGCGACACGTCGGACCCGGGGAGCTGTTTTTT. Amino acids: CASSSRHVGPGELFF.

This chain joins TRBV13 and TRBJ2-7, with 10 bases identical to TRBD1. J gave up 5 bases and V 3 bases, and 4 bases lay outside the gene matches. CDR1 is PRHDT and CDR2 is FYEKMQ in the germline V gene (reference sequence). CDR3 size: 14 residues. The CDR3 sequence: CASSLGQGWDEQYF. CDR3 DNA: TGTGCCAGCAGCTTGGGACAGGGGTGGGACGAGCAGTACTTC.

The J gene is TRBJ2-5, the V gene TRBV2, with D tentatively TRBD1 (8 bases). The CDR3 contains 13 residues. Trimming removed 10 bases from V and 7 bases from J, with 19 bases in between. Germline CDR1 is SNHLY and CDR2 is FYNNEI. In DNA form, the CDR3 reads TGTGCCATCACCCCGGACAGGGAGGGGACCCAGTACTTC. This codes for CAITPDREGTQYF.

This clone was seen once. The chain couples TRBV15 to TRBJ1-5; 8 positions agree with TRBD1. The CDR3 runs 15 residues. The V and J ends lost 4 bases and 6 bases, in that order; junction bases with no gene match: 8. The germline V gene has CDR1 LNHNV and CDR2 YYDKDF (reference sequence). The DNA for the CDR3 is TGTGCCACCAGCACCCAAGACAGGGGTAGTCAGCCCCAGCATTTT. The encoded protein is CATSTQDRGSQPQHF.

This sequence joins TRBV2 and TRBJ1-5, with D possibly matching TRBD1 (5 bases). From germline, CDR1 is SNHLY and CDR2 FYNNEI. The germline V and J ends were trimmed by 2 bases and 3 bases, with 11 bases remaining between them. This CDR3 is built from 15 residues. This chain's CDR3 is CASSERSGTNQPQHF. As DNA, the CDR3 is TGTGCCAGCAGTGAACGGTCAGGGACCAATCAGCCCCAGCATTTT.

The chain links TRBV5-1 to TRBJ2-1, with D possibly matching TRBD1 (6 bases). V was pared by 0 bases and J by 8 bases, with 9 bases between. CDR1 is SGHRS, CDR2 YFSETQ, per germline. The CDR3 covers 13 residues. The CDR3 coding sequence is TGCGCCAGCAGCTTGGAACAGGGCGATGAGCAGTTCTTC. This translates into CASSLEQGDEQFF.

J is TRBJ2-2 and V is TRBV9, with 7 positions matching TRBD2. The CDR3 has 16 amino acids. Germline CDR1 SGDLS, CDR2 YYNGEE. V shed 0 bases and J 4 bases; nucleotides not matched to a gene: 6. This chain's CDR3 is CASSVAGRGGTGELFF. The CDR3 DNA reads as TGTGCCAGCAGCGTAGCGGGGCGCGGGGGCACCGGGGAGCTGTTTTTT.

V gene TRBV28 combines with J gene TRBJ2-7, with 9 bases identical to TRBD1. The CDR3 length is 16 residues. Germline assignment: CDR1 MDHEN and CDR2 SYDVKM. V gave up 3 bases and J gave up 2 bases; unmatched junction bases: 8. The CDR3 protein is CASSFGSGTGTYEQYF. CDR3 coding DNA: TGTGCCAGCAGTTTTGGCTCCGGGACAGGGACCTACGAGCAGTACTTC.

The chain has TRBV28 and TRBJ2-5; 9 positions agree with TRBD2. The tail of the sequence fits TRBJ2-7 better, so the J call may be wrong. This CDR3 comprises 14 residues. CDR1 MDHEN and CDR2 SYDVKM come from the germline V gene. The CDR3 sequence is CASSSIAGAYEQYF. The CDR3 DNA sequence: TGTGCCAGCAGTTCTATAGCGGGAGCCTACGAGCAGTACTTC.

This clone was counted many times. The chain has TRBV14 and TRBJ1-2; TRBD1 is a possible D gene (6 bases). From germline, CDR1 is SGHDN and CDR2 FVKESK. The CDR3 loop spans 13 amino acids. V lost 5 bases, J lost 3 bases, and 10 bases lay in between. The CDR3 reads CASSYAGDYGYTF. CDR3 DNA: TGTGCCAGCAGCTACGCAGGGGACTATGGCTACACCTTC.

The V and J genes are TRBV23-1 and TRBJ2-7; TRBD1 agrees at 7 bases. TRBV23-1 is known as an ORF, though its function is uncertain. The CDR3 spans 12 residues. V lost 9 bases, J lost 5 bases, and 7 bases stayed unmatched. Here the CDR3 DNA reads TGCGCCAGTATAAGACAGGGCGACGAGCAGTACTTC. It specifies CASIRQGDEQYF.

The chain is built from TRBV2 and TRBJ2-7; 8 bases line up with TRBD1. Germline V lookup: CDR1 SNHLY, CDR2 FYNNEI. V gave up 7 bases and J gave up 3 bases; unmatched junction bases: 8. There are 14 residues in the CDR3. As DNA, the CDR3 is TGTGCCAGCATGGGGACAGGTTATTACTACGAGCAGTACTTC. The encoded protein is CASMGTGYYYEQYF. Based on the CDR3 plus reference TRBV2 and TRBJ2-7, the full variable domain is EPEVTQTPSHQVTQMGQEVILRCVPISNHLYFYWYRQILGQKVEFLVSFYNNEISEKSEIFDDQFSVERPDGSNFTLKIRSTKLEDSAMYFCASMGTGYYYEQYFGPGTRLTVT.

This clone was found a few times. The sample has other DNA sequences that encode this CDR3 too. CDR3 sequence (DNA): TGTGCCAGCTCACCGGGGCGCGAGACCCAGTACTTC. It specifies CASSPGRETQYF. V is TRBV18 and J is TRBJ2-5; D perhaps matches TRBD1 (5 bases). V was trimmed by 3 bases and J by 5 bases, leaving 7 bases between them. The CDR3 is 12 amino acids. Germline V gives CDR1 KGHSH, CDR2 LQKENI.

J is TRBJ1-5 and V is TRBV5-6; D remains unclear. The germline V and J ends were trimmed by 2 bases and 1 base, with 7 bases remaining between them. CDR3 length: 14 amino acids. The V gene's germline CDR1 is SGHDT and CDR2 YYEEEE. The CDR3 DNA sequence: TGTGCCAGCAGCTTTGTGGGGAGCAATCAGCCCCAGCATTTT. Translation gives CASSFVGSNQPQHF.

The CDR3 loop reads CAWSGPTSTDTQYF. The CDR3 coding sequence is TGTGCCTGGAGCGGGCCTACTAGCACAGATACGCAGTATTTT. The gene calls are TRBV30 and TRBJ2-3; D not resolved. The germline V gene encodes CDR1 GTSNPN and CDR2 SVGIG (reference sequence). V shed 3 bases and J shed 0 bases, with 10 bases lying between them. CDR3 length equals 14 residues.

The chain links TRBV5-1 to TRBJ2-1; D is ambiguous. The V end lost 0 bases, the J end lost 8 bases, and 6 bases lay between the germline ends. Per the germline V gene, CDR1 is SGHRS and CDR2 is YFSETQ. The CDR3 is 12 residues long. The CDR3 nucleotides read TGCGCCAGCAGCTTGGCGTTGGATGAGCAGTTCTTC. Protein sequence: CASSLALDEQFF. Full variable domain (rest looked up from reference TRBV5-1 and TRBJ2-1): KAGVTQTPRYLIKTRGQQVTLSCSPISGHRSVSWYQQTPGQGLQFLFEYFSETQRNKGNFPGRFSGRQFSNSRSEMNVSTLELGDSALYLCASSLALDEQFFGPGTRLTVL.

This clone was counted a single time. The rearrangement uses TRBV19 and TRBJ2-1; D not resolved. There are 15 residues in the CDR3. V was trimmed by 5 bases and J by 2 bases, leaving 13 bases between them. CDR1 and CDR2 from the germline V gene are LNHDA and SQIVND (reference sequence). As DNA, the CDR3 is TGTGCCAGTAGTGGAGCTCTCGTCCCCTACAATGAGCAGTTCTTC. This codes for CASSGALVPYNEQFF.